Detailed here is one T cell receptor beta chain. Its matching antigen is unknown. Some clones are missing from TCRdb's copy, which holds only in-frame ones; the method was immunoSEQ multiplex PCR. The profile shows 110,000 to 150,000 clones, roughly 91% of them singletons. The sample is drawn from a study of T cell responses to AZD1222 COVID-19 vaccine. Whole-study findings and limits: Spike as a whole was targeted by vaccine-associated CD4 TCRs, dominant at 160-218 and 743-854.

The input for sequencing was peripheral blood, taken on day 0 of AZD1222 vaccination. This receptor was identified in an adult in good health.

This chain's CDR3 is CASSGFTGTPNYGYTF. The CDR3 bases are TGTGCCAGCAGTGGATTTACCGGGACACCGAACTATGGCTACACCTTC. The chain joins TRBV25-1 to TRBJ1-2; D possibly corresponds to TRBD1 (6 bases). Germline loops: CDR1 MGHDK, CDR2 SYGVNS. This CDR3 region has 16 residues. V was cut by 4 bases and J by 2 bases, with 17 bases left in between.